This TCR beta chain was identified in a study of blood T cell repertoires in COVID-19. Study-level information: Sites across the United States, Italy and Spain contributed samples from acute and convalescent COVID-19. PBMCs, B-cell-depleted T cells, or T cells were the source of the cDNA or gDNA that made up the material.

Original methodology: Using reference gene primer amplification, nucleated cell counts were estimated. Profiled with immunoSEQ multiplex PCR; TCRdb holds only in-frame clones, not every one. V, J and clone size are taken as reported in that table, and D and trimming were inferred from the DNA itself. The sample shows under 150,000 clones, 88% of them seen only once. Germline assignment: CDR1 MNHEY and CDR2 SVGEGT. V was shortened by 2 bases and J by 8 bases, with 10 bases between the two germline ends. CDR3 length equals 14 residues. Source material: peripheral blood. This sequence originates from a human donor in a cohort sampled during active COVID-19. The V call is TRBV6-2 or TRBV6-3, the J call TRBJ1-6; D unresolved. This chain's CDR3 is CASSYTGRHSPLHF. The CDR3, as DNA: TGTGCCAGCAGTTACACCGGGAGGCATTCACCCCTCCACTTT.